This T cell receptor (beta chain) was identified in a study of blood T cell repertoires in COVID-19. Study information: From the United States, Italy and Spain came samples of acute and convalescent COVID-19. T cells, B-cell-depleted T cells, or PBMCs supplied cDNA or gDNA.

As handled by the study authors: Reference gene primer amplification gave nucleated cell count estimates. Libraries were prepared by immunoSEQ multiplex PCR; TCRdb keeps only in-frame clonotypes and omits some of them. The DNA gave D and trimming, while V, J and clone size come from that table. Of about 35,000 clones in the sample, over 70% were seen once. V was pared by 10 bases and J by 2 bases, with 11 bases of the junction left unmatched. Germline lookup yields CDR1 MDHEN and CDR2 SYDVKM. This CDR3 is built from 15 residues. The clonotype was recovered from a man at least 80 years old with active COVID-19. The sequenced sample was peripheral blood. The chain has TRBV28 and TRBJ2-5; 9 positions agree with TRBD1. In DNA, the CDR3 is TGTGCCACCCAGTCCCTAGGGACAGGGCAAGAGACCCAGTACTTC. Protein sequence: CATQSLGTGQETQYF.